Following are 21 T cell receptor beta chains from one sample sequenced in a study of T cells in localized non-small cell lung cancer. Produced via immunoSEQ multiplex PCR; TCRdb's table is partial and in-frame only. The table has 100,000 to 150,000 clones, about 90% seen once. This specimen consisted of peripheral blood, obtained before any cancer treatment. These receptors came from a female donor over 55 with stage I lung adenocarcinoma.

The chain employs TRBV6-1 and TRBJ2-7; perhaps TRBD2 as D (5 bases). CDR1 is MNHNS, CDR2 SASEGT, per germline. The CDR3 has 13 amino acids. V lost 6 bases, J lost 5 bases, and 14 bases lay in between. The CDR3: CASRRAVQHEQYF. CDR3 sequence (DNA): TGTGCCAGCAGGCGGGCGGTGCAACACGAGCAGTACTTC.

This chain links TRBV6-5 with TRBJ1-2, with 7 bases lining up with TRBD1. This CDR3 is built from 11 residues. The germline CDR1 and CDR2 sequences are MNHEY and SVGAGI. Germline trimming cut 8 bases from V and 10 bases from J; bases unmatched to any gene: 7. The CDR3 DNA reads TGTGCCAGCTACGGACAGGCAGCCTACACCTTC. It encodes CASYGQAAYTF.

The rearrangement uses TRBV10-3 and TRBJ1-2; D ambiguous. Trimming shortened V by 0 bases and J by 14 bases, and 13 bases separated the two germline ends. The CDR3 contains 12 residues. Germline loops: CDR1 ENHRY, CDR2 SYGVKD. The CDR3 DNA reads TGTGCCATCAGTGAGTCTACCAGCCCGGGAACCTTC. Translation: CAISESTSPGTF.

The chain is built from TRBV18 and TRBJ2-6; perhaps D is TRBD1 or TRBD2 (7 bases each). Germline CDR1 KGHSH, CDR2 LQKENI. V gave up 6 bases and J gave up 0 bases, with 21 bases separating them. This CDR3 comprises 19 residues. The CDR3 sequence is CASSRTTGEGGSGANVLTF. The CDR3 coding sequence is TGTGCCAGCTCCCGGACTACAGGGGAGGGAGGCTCTGGGGCCAACGTCCTGACTTTC. Full variable domain (missing parts from reference TRBV18 and TRBJ2-6): NAGVMQNPRHLVRRRGQEARLRCSPMKGHSHVYWYRQLPEEGLKFMVYLQKENIIDESGMPKERFSAEFPKEGPSILRIQQVVRGDSAAYFCASSRTTGEGGSGANVLTFGAGSRLTVL.

This chain uses TRBV5-4 with TRBJ1-1; D perhaps matches TRBD1 (5 bases). Trimming left V 3 bases short and J 4 bases short, with 13 bases between. Germline lookup yields CDR1 SGHNT and CDR2 YYREEE (reference sequence). The CDR3 extends over 14 amino acids. This CDR3 is CASSYAGGGTEAFF. In DNA form, the CDR3 reads TGTGCCAGCAGCTATGCGGGGGGGGGCACTGAAGCTTTCTTT.

The chain recombines TRBV10-1 with TRBJ1-1; TRBD1 aligns across 9 bases. The CDR3 extends over 16 amino acids. The junction had 8 bases not matched to a gene; V was cut back by 3 bases and J by 3 bases. CDR1 WNHNN and CDR2 SYGVQD come from the germline V gene (reference sequence). The CDR3, as DNA: TGCGCCAGCAGTGACTCGCGACAGGGGGAGTACACTGAAGCTTTCTTT. Translation gives CASSDSRQGEYTEAFF.

This clone was seen a handful of times. CDR3 region: CASSQEEGSSYEQYF. For the CDR3, the DNA is TGTGCCAGCAGCCAAGAGGAAGGGAGCTCCTACGAGCAGTACTTC. The rearrangement uses TRBV11-2 and TRBJ2-7; TRBD2 is a possible D gene (5 bases). Germline V gene sequence: CDR1 SGHAT, CDR2 FQNNGV. Trimming took off 5 bases at V and 0 bases at J, with 14 bases between the two ends. This CDR3 is built from 15 residues. Combining the CDR3 with reference TRBV11-2 and TRBJ2-7 gives the whole variable domain EAGVAQSPRYKIIEKRQSVAFWCNPISGHATLYWYQQILGQGPKLLIQFQNNGVVDDSQLPKDRFSAERLKGVDSTLKIQPAKLEDSAVYLCASSQEEGSSYEQYFGPGTRLTVT.

This clone was seen only a few times. Here the CDR3 reads CASSLGGVDQETQYF. The CDR3 DNA sequence: TGCGCCAGCAGCTTGGGAGGGGTTGACCAAGAGACCCAGTACTTC. The chain joins TRBV5-1 to TRBJ2-5; D may be TRBD1 or TRBD2 (5 bases each). Germline-derived CDR1 and CDR2 are SGHRS and YFSETQ. This CDR3 region has 15 residues. V lost 0 bases and J 0 bases, leaving 9 bases between the germline ends.

This clone was counted once. The genes are TRBV6-1 and TRBJ2-3, with TRBD2 matching 7 bases. V lost 6 bases and J lost 5; bases outside the gene matches: 11. Germline values: CDR1 MNHNS, CDR2 SASEGT. The CDR3 covers 15 residues. This CDR3 is CASRRGVFGEDTQYF. For the CDR3, the DNA is TGTGCCAGCAGACGGGGGGTATTCGGGGAAGATACGCAGTATTTT.

This clone occurred once. V and J are TRBV7-9 and TRBJ2-5; 9 nucleotides line up with TRBD1. The CDR3 runs 19 residues. The germline V gene has CDR1 SEHNR and CDR2 FQNEAQ (reference sequence). V lost 4 bases, J lost 2 bases, and 17 bases stayed unmatched. DNA for the CDR3: TGTGCCAGCAGCTCCCAGTGGACAGGGGCCCCAAATAATCAAGAGACCCAGTACTTC. This translates into CASSSQWTGAPNNQETQYF.

The rearrangement links TRBV4-1 to TRBJ2-5, with D tentatively TRBD1 (6 bases). V dropped 0 bases and J dropped 3 bases, with 20 bases sitting between them. The CDR3 has 18 amino acids. Germline lookup yields CDR1 MGHRA and CDR2 YSYEKL. For the CDR3, the DNA is TGCGCCAGCAGCCAAGATAAGGGGGAAGGGGCCCACAAAGAGACCCAGTACTTC. This translates into CASSQDKGEGAHKETQYF.

The V call is TRBV2, the J call TRBJ1-2; D call uncertain. The germline CDR1 and CDR2 sequences are SNHLY and FYNNEI. This CDR3 region has 13 residues. V dropped 2 bases and J dropped 3 bases, with 7 bases sitting between them. The CDR3 DNA sequence: TGTGCCAGCAGTGAAACCTTGGACTATGGCTACACCTTC. Its translation is CASSETLDYGYTF.

The V gene is TRBV19, the J gene TRBJ2-1; D is unresolved. Trimming removed 5 bases at V and 3 bases at J, with 11 bases between. The CDR3 is 14 amino acids. CDR1 and CDR2 (germline): LNHDA, SQIVND (reference sequence). CDR3 sequence: CASSGSANYNEQFF. Written as DNA, the CDR3 is TGTGCCAGTAGTGGGTCAGCTAACTACAATGAGCAGTTCTTC.

This chain connects TRBV5-1 to TRBJ2-1; the D gene is possibly TRBD1 (5 bases). The germline gives CDR1 SGHRS, CDR2 YFSETQ. This CDR3 has 16 amino acids. The ends were cut back, 4 bases at V and 5 bases at J, with 19 bases in the middle. CDR3 protein: CASSPVRGSGNNEQFF. The CDR3 DNA reads TGCGCCAGCAGCCCGGTTCGTGGATCAGGGAACAATGAGCAGTTCTTC.

Here the CDR3 DNA reads TGTGCCTGGATCGCGTACGGTGAAGCTTTCTTT. Encoded protein: CAWIAYGEAFF. This rearrangement joins TRBV30 to TRBJ1-1; D uncertain. Germline assignment: CDR1 GTSNPN and CDR2 SVGIG (reference sequence). CDR3 size: 11 residues. Trimming pared 4 bases from V and 7 bases from J, leaving 10 bases between.

This chain uses TRBV6-1 with TRBJ1-2, with unresolved D. CDR1 and CDR2 (germline): MNHNS, SASEGT. The CDR3 spans 11 residues. V was trimmed by 1 base and J by 8 bases, leaving 5 bases between them. The CDR3 sequence is CASSEEWGYTF. The CDR3 DNA follows: TGTGCCAGCAGTGAAGAATGGGGCTACACCTTC.

This clone has a handful of counts. The gene calls are TRBV12-5 and TRBJ1-1; D is unresolved. Trimming shortened V by 1 base and J by 1 base, and 4 bases separated the two germline ends. Germline loops: CDR1 LGHNT, CDR2 FRNRAP. The CDR3 sequence is 13 residues long. The CDR3, as DNA: TGTGCTAGTGGTTTGGCGCAGAACACTGAAGCTTTCTTT. Its protein is CASGLAQNTEAFF.

This clone was detected only once. This chain joins TRBV11-3 and TRBJ2-1; D uncertain. Germline lookup yields CDR1 SGHNT and CDR2 YENEEA. This CDR3 spans 13 amino acids. The V gene lost 2 bases and the J gene lost 4 bases, with 6 bases spanning the gap. CDR3 sequence (DNA): TGTGCCAGCAGCTTAACCCCGTACAATGAGCAGTTCTTC. This gives the protein CASSLTPYNEQFF.

This rearrangement joins TRBV2 to TRBJ2-1; D is perhaps TRBD2 (5 bases). The CDR3 sequence is 11 residues long. Germline CDR1 and CDR2: SNHLY and FYNNEI. Trimming removed 6 bases at V and 10 bases at J, with 10 bases between. CDR3 nucleotides: TGTGCCAGCAGGGAGGTTGACGAGCAGTTCTTC. Encoded protein: CASREVDEQFF.

This sequence joins TRBV5-1 and TRBJ2-1; D gene unclear. The CDR3 sequence is 13 residues long. Germline CDR1 reads SGHRS; CDR2 reads YFSETQ. Trimming shortened V by 0 bases and J by 6 bases, and 7 bases separated the two germline ends. Here the CDR3 DNA reads TGCGCCAGCAGCTTGGGGACCCTCAATGAGCAGTTCTTC. Translation: CASSLGTLNEQFF.

The chain combines TRBV29-1 with TRBJ2-7, with 13 bases lining up with TRBD2. The CDR3 runs 19 residues. J was trimmed by 1 base and V by 2 bases; bases with no gene match: 14. CDR1 is SQVTM and CDR2 is ANQGSEA in the germline V gene. CDR3 protein: CSVEILGLGTSGISYEQYF. The CDR3 DNA reads as TGCAGCGTTGAAATCCTCGGATTGGGGACTAGCGGGATTTCCTACGAGCAGTACTTC.